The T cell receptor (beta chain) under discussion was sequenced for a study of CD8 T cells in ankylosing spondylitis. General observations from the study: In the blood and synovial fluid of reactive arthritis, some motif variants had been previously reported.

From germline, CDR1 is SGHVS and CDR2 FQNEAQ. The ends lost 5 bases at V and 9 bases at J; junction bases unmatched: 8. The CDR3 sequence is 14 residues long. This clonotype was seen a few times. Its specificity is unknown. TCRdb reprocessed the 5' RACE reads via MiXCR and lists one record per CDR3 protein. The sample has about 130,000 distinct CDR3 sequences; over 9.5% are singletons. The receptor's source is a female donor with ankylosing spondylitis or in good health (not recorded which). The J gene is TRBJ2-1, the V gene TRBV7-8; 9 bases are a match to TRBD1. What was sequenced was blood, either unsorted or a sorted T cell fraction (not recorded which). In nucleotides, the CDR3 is TGTGCCAGCAGCGCCGGGACAGGGACGGTTGAGCAGTTCTTC. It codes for CASSAGTGTVEQFF.